This entry lists 11 T cell receptor beta chains sequenced from one sample in a study of breast tumors, draining lymph nodes, adjacent tissues. The lymph nodes were axillary draining lymph nodes from breast cancer patients. Each CDR3 protein is one row after TCRdb ran MiXCR on the multiplex PCR reads. This table has roughly 260,000 distinct CDR3 sequences, around 30% appearing once. What was sequenced was axillary lymph node tissue. These receptors all come from a female donor with breast cancer. Some clones in this sample may be carry-over from other donors' samples.

This chain links TRBV18 with TRBJ2-1; no clear D gene. There are 16 residues in the CDR3. V was trimmed by 3 bases and J by 5 bases, leaving 17 bases between them. The germline gives CDR1 KGHSH, CDR2 LQKENI. The CDR3 nucleotides read TGTGCCAGCTCACCCCGAACTCCTGGAACCCACAATGAGCAGTTCTTC. Protein product: CASSPRTPGTHNEQFF.

This clonotype was counted many times. The J gene is TRBJ2-3, the V gene TRBV5-1; possibly TRBD1 for D (5 bases). CDR1 and CDR2 from the germline V gene are SGHRS and YFSETQ. Trimming stripped 2 bases from V and 6 bases from J, with 10 bases between. The CDR3 is 13 residues long. CDR3 in amino acids: CASSFPGSDTQYF. The CDR3, as DNA: TGCGCCAGCAGCTTCCCAGGGTCCGATACGCAGTATTTT.

The chain joins TRBV12-3 or TRBV12-4 to TRBJ2-5; TRBD1 is a possible D gene (7 bases). V was cut by 11 bases and J by 4 bases, with 20 bases left in between. The CDR3 covers 14 residues. The CDR3 sequence is CAGNPYRGGETQYF. DNA for the CDR3: TGTGCCGGCAATCCCTACAGGGGAGGAGAGACCCAGTACTTC.

Comments on this clonotype: Since a much larger clone is just one base distant, this may be a read error. The chain recombines TRBV20-1 with TRBJ2-1; D unresolved. The CDR3 contains 17 residues. Germline CDR1 is DFQATT and CDR2 is SNEGSKA (reference sequence). V lost 0 bases, J lost 2 bases, and 17 bases lay in between. In DNA, the CDR3 is TGCAGTGCTAGAGATAGGACGAGGCCGGGCCCCTACAATGAGCAGTTCTTC. As protein: CSARDRTRPGPYNEQFF.

J is TRBJ2-5 and V is TRBV27, with D unclear. V was pared by 5 bases and J by 5 bases, with 12 bases between. This CDR3 has 13 amino acids. Germline lookup yields CDR1 MNHEY and CDR2 SMNVEV (reference sequence). The CDR3 bases are TGTGCCAGCAGTACAAGTAGTTGGGAGACCCAGTACTTC. Translated, it gives CASSTSSWETQYF.

The rearrangement joins TRBV6-1 to TRBJ2-3; TRBD2 matches 12 bases. The germline V gene has CDR1 MNHNS and CDR2 SASEGT. Unmatched junction bases numbered 7, after V lost 1 base and J lost 5 bases. CDR3 length: 17 residues. CDR3 loop: CASSEERVLAGGDTQYF. The CDR3 DNA follows: TGTGCCAGCAGTGAAGAGCGGGTACTAGCGGGAGGAGATACGCAGTATTTT.

Turning to this clonotype: The conserved closing phenylalanine or tryptophan is absent in this CDR3, likely reflecting a read error. The rearrangement joins TRBV11-3 to TRBJ2-7, with D tentatively TRBD1 or TRBD2 (6 bases each). This CDR3 is built from 15 residues. V was cut by 4 bases and J by 1 base, with 14 bases left in between. Germline loops: CDR1 SGHNT, CDR2 YENEEA. DNA for the CDR3: TGTGCCAGCAGCTATAGGGGGGAGGCTTCCTACGAGCAGTACCTC. Its protein product is CASSYRGEASYEQYL.

For this clonotype: This may come from a read error, since a much larger clone is one base off. The chain uses TRBV11-2 and TRBJ2-5, with TRBD1 matching 9 bases. Per germline, CDR1 SGHAT and CDR2 FQNNGV. The length of the CDR3 is 17 residues. As DNA, the CDR3 is TGTGCCGGCAGCCAGGGCGGGACAGGGACCGGGAGAGAGACCCAGTACTTC. Protein sequence: CAGSQGGTGTGRETQYF. Combining the CDR3 with reference TRBV11-2 and TRBJ2-5 gives the whole variable domain EAGVAQSPRYKIIEKRQSVAFWCNPISGHATLYWYQQILGQGPKLLIQFQNNGVVDDSQLPKDRFSAERLKGVDSTLKIQPAKLEDSAVYLCAGSQGGTGTGRETQYFGPGTRLLVL.

The chain is built from TRBV28 and TRBJ2-7; the match to TRBD1 covers 10 bases. Germline-derived CDR1 and CDR2 are MDHEN and SYDVKM. V lost 0 bases and J lost 3; bases outside the gene matches: 11. There are 18 residues in the CDR3. The DNA of the CDR3 is TGTGCCAGCAGTTTATGGAGTGTGGGGACAGGGGAGAACTACGAGCAGTACTTC. Translating gives CASSLWSVGTGENYEQYF.

With regard to this clonotype: Given a much more abundant clone one base away, this may be a read error. The V call is TRBV19, the J call TRBJ2-7; D may be TRBD1 (5 bases). V was shortened by 2 bases and J by 3 bases, with 11 bases between the two germline ends. The germline CDR1 and CDR2 sequences are LNHDA and SQIVND (reference sequence). The CDR3 covers 14 residues. CDR3 nucleotides: TGTGCCAGTAGTATATGTCAGGGAAACTACGAGCAGTACTTC. It codes for CASSICQGNYEQYF.

In its sample, this clonotype was seen many times. The V and J genes are TRBV24-1 and TRBJ1-2; unclear D gene. The V end lost 5 bases, the J end lost 0 bases, and 9 bases lay between the germline ends. Germline V lookup: CDR1 KGHDR, CDR2 SFDVKD. The CDR3 has 14 amino acids. For the CDR3, the DNA is TGTGCCACCAGTGGTACCGGGGCTAACTATGGCTACACCTTC. The encoded protein is CATSGTGANYGYTF.